This T cell receptor (beta chain) was captured by sequencing in a study of blood T cell repertoires in COVID-19. As for the study in general: From the United States, Italy and Spain came samples of acute and convalescent COVID-19.

Authors' analysis steps: Amplification of reference gene primers was used by the study to estimate nucleated cell counts. Here immunoSEQ multiplex PCR was the method, and the copy in TCRdb shows in-frame clones only, minus some. Clone size and V and J calls were adopted from that table, with D and trimming inferred from the DNA. The sample records approximately 150,000 clones, approximately 88% being singletons. The CDR3 spans 15 residues. Germline V gene sequence: CDR1 SGHNT, CDR2 YYREEE (reference sequence). V dropped 2 bases and J dropped 0; count of bases not matched to a gene: 2. The TCR sequence derives from a human donor in a cohort sampled during active COVID-19. Material for sequencing was peripheral blood. V usage is TRBV5-4 and J usage is TRBJ2-7; 10 positions agree with TRBD1. The CDR3 sequence is CASSLGTGDSYEQYF. The CDR3 DNA is TGTGCCAGCAGCTTAGGGACAGGGGACTCCTACGAGCAGTACTTC.